This T cell receptor beta chain was found in a study of blood T cell repertoires in COVID-19. Study information: Sites in the United States, Italy and Spain provided acute and convalescent COVID-19 samples. T cells, B-cell-depleted T cells, or PBMCs provided the cDNA or gDNA that served as material.

As handled by the study authors: It was from reference gene primer amplification that nucleated cell counts were estimated. TCRdb's copy holds only in-frame clones and misses some; the assay was immunoSEQ multiplex PCR. Clone size and V and J calls were adopted from that table, with D and trimming inferred from the DNA. The sample contains about 120,000 clones, approximately 85% of which appear only once. The germline CDR1 and CDR2 sequences are SGHRS and YFSETQ. The CDR3 sequence is 15 residues long. V gave up 4 bases and J gave up 4 bases, with 15 bases separating them. The receptor was isolated from a man at least 80 years old with acute or convalescent COVID-19. The sequenced sample consisted of peripheral blood. The gene calls are TRBV5-1 and TRBJ2-1; perhaps TRBD1 as D (5 bases). The CDR3 sequence: CASSPEGAQYNEQFF. CDR3 DNA sequence: TGCGCCAGCAGCCCCGAAGGGGCCCAGTACAATGAGCAGTTCTTC.